The rows below give T cell receptor beta chains drawn from one sample of a study of identical twins. MiXCR, applied by TCRdb to the 5' RACE reads, yields one record per CDR3 protein. The sample shows around 670,000 distinct CDR3 sequences, around 6.1% of them seen only once. The sequenced sample consisted of naive T cells sorted from blood. The source of these receptors is a man between 18 and 35 years old in good health. The CDR3 runs from the conserved cysteine through the conserved F or W. The order of the fields is J gene, V gene, CDR3 protein.

>TRBJ2-1|TRBV4-2
CASSQGLAGEREQFF
>TRBJ1-4|TRBV3-1
CASRRGEKLFF
>TRBJ2-2|TRBV6-4
CASSDSSSGIVGTGELFF
>TRBJ2-1|TRBV7-9
CASSSGTVPYNEQFF
>TRBJ1-6|TRBV21-1
CASSKTEGPYYSPLHF
>TRBJ2-5|TRBV6-1
CASTSMTGEKETQYF
>TRBJ1-1|TRBV5-1
CASSLGPEMNTEAFF
>TRBJ2-2|TRBV12-3/TRBV12-4
CASTPGLAGQTGELFF
>TRBJ2-5|TRBV7-6
CASSLVKGRTSGRAQYF
>TRBJ2-5|TRBV7-8
CASSSTLLGQETQYF
>TRBJ1-3|TRBV29-1
CSVGSRVSGNTIYF
>TRBJ2-5|TRBV29-1
CSEAGTGGKETQYF
>TRBJ2-2|TRBV5-1
CASTPGDSTGELFF
>TRBJ2-3|TRBV7-9
CASSLVSGDF
>TRBJ2-1|TRBV18
CASSPPRAWDEQFF
>TRBJ2-1|TRBV24-1
CATSDLLGGRRNEQFF
>TRBJ1-1|TRBV20-1
CSAPEGVRNTEAFF
>TRBJ1-2|TRBV5-1
CASSRDSVYGYTF